A selection of T cell receptor beta chains follows, all from one sample in a study of blood T cell repertoires in COVID-19. Assay: immunoSEQ multiplex PCR; the TCRdb copy retains only in-frame clones and omits some. Here the sample spans about 240,000 clones, about 90% being singletons. The material sequenced was PBMCs or T cells enriched from blood (not recorded which). These TCRs come from a woman aged 40 to 50 with acute COVID-19. Each CDR3 is given with its conserved first and last residue. Fields, in order: D gene, clone size, V gene, J gene, CDR3 length, CDR3 DNA, CDR3 protein. D genes are given only for firm matches. Size tells how often a clone was seen (once, few, many) or the class of an expanded clone, and some rows leave it out.

TRBD1	NA	TRBV19	TRBJ2-7	15	TGTGCCAGTAGTACCCCCGGGACAGGTGTTCACGAGCAGTACTTC	CASSTPGTGVHEQYF
TRBD2	once	TRBV24-1	TRBJ2-2	17	TGTGCCACCAGTGACGAGGGACTAGCGGCGAACACCGGGGAGCTGTTTTTT	CATSDEGLAANTGELFF
NA	NA	TRBV19	TRBJ2-1	17	TGTGCCAGTAGTATAGCTGGGCGGGATAGCTCCTACAATGAGCAGTTCTTC	CASSIAGRDSSYNEQFF
TRBD2	NA	TRBV4-1	TRBJ2-1	14	TGCGCCAGCAGCCAAGAGGCGGGAGTGTATGAGCAGTTCTTC	CASSQEAGVYEQFF
TRBD1	NA	TRBV3-1/TRBV3-2	TRBJ2-5	13	TGTGCCAGCAGCCGGGACAGAGAAGAGACCCAGTACTTC	CASSRDREETQYF
TRBD2	NA	TRBV9	TRBJ2-3	16	TGTGCCAGCAGCGTAGTAGCGGGAGGGATGGGAGATACGCAGTATTTT	CASSVVAGGMGDTQYF
NA	NA	TRBV27	TRBJ2-7	13	TGTGCCAGCAGTGAACGGGACACCTACGAGCAGTACTTC	CASSERDTYEQYF
NA	few	TRBV9	TRBJ2-1	10	TGCTGGAGGGCGGGTAATGAGCAGTTCTTC	CWRAGNEQFF
NA	NA	TRBV6-5	TRBJ2-3	16	TGTGCCAGCAGTTCCCCCTGGGGGCTGAGCACAGATACGCAGTATTTT	CASSSPWGLSTDTQYF
TRBD1	NA	TRBV30	TRBJ1-1	13	TGTGCCTGGAGTGTGGCAGGGGGAACTGAAGCTTTCTTT	CAWSVAGGTEAFF